The T cell receptor beta chain under discussion was sequenced for a study of blood T cell repertoires in COVID-19. Turning to the study itself: Spain, Italy and the United States supplied samples that represented acute and convalescent COVID-19.

This table comes from immunoSEQ multiplex PCR, and its TCRdb copy is limited to in-frame clones, with some not included. Of around 180,000 clones listed, about 82% are singletons. Germline CDR1 and CDR2: MNHEY and SMNVEV (reference sequence). J gave up 7 bases and V 5 bases, and 13 bases lay outside the gene matches. CDR3 length: 15 amino acids. This receptor was obtained from a woman aged 25 to 39 with acute or convalescent COVID-19. The V call is TRBV27, the J call TRBJ1-2; 7 nucleotides line up with TRBD1. Material: peripheral blood. CDR3 DNA: TGTGCCAGCAGTCCCACAGCGAGACAGGGCGGTGGCTACACCTTC. Its translation: CASSPTARQGGGYTF.